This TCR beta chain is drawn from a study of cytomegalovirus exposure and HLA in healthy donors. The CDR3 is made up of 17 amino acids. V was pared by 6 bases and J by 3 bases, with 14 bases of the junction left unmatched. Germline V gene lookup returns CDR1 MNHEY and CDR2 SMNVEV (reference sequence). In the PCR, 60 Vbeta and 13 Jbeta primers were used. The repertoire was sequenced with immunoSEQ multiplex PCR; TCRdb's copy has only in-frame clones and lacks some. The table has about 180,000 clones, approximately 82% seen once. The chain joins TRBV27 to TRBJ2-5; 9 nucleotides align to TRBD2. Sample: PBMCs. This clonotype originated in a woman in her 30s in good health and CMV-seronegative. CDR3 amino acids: CASSRMPTSGVEETQYF. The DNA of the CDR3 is TGTGCCAGCAGCAGGATGCCGACTAGCGGTGTCGAAGAGACCCAGTACTTC.